Below are 8 T cell receptor beta chains sequenced from a single sample in a study of shared clonotypes between healthy human individuals. Repertoires were generated with immunoSEQ multiplex PCR, while TCRdb's copy carries only in-frame clones and drops some. The sample lists millions of clones; just over 90% were seen once. What was sequenced was naive CD4+ T cells sorted from blood. The subset here: CD45RA+ positively selected. Receptors were obtained from a man between 18 and 35 years old in good health.

The chain couples TRBV6-1 to TRBJ2-1; 11 bases are a match to TRBD2. Losses at the gene ends were 1 base for V and 4 bases for J; bases not matched to a gene: 9. Germline CDR1 is MNHNS and CDR2 is SASEGT. CDR3 size: 18 residues. The CDR3 loop reads CASSEGPLAGATYNEQFF. The CDR3 DNA follows: TGTGCCAGCAGTGAAGGTCCACTAGCGGGAGCCACATACAATGAGCAGTTCTTC.

The J gene is TRBJ1-2, the V gene TRBV5-4, with TRBD1 matching over 7 bases. The CDR3 length is 14 residues. Germline CDR1 and CDR2: SGHNT and YYREEE (reference sequence). V was clipped by 3 bases and J by 0 bases; unmatched bases: 2. The CDR3, as DNA: TGTGCCAGCAGCTCTCAGGGGGCTAACTATGGCTACACCTTC. Translating gives CASSSQGANYGYTF.

V gene TRBV18 combines with J gene TRBJ2-1; D is possibly TRBD1 (6 bases). V dropped 3 bases and J dropped 7 bases, with 22 bases sitting between them. The germline CDR1 and CDR2 sequences are KGHSH and LQKENI. The CDR3 totals 17 residues. In DNA, the CDR3 is TGTGCCAGCTCACCCCCGGGACAATTGGTGTCGGGGAATGAGCAGTTCTTC. Its translation: CASSPPGQLVSGNEQFF.

This clone has only one observation. The V and J genes are TRBV7-9 and TRBJ2-2; 11 bases map to TRBD1. The germline V gene has CDR1 SEHNR and CDR2 FQNEAQ (reference sequence). Unmatched junction bases numbered 10, after V lost 5 bases and J lost 8 bases. The CDR3 runs to 16 residues. In nucleotides, the CDR3 is TGTGCCAGCAGCATGTTCGGGACAGGGGGACGAGGGGAGCTGTTTTTT. It encodes CASSMFGTGGRGELFF.

The genes are TRBV5-4 and TRBJ2-6; TRBD1 matches 11 bases. In germline, CDR1 is SGHNT, CDR2 YYREEE (reference sequence). CDR3 length: 17 residues. J lost 2 bases, V lost 3 bases, and 4 bases had no gene match. In DNA, the CDR3 is TGTGCCAGCAGCTCCGGACAGGGGGCGACTGGGGCCAACGTCCTGACTTTC. Protein sequence: CASSSGQGATGANVLTF.

This rearrangement joins TRBV30 to TRBJ1-4; 10 nucleotides line up with TRBD1. The CDR3 is 15 residues long. The germline V gene has CDR1 GTSNPN and CDR2 SVGIG (reference sequence). Germline trimming cut 3 bases from V and 8 bases from J; bases unmatched to any gene: 9. The chain's CDR3 is CAWRTTGGGGEKLFF. In DNA, the CDR3 is TGTGCCTGGAGGACGACAGGGGGCGGCGGCGAAAAACTGTTTTTT.

The chain recombines TRBV7-8 with TRBJ2-3; 7 bases align to TRBD1. Unmatched junction bases numbered 5, after V lost 6 bases and J lost 2 bases. This CDR3 has 14 residues. Germline V CDR1 and CDR2: SGHVS, FQNEAQ. The CDR3 loop is CASSPTGLTDTQYF. The CDR3 DNA reads as TGTGCCAGCAGTCCGACAGGGCTCACAGATACGCAGTATTTT.

The chain is built from TRBV30 and TRBJ2-7; no clear D gene. The CDR3 is 16 amino acids. CDR1 and CDR2 from the germline V gene are GTSNPN and SVGIG (reference sequence). V was shortened by 2 bases and J by 3 bases, with 20 bases between the two germline ends. The CDR3 loop reads CAWSPSGSNPVYEQYF. The CDR3 DNA sequence: TGTGCCTGGAGTCCCAGTGGCTCCAACCCCGTCTACGAGCAGTACTTC.